The 2 T cell receptor beta chains below all came from one sample that was sequenced in a study of control samples from healthy donors and cancer patients. Produced via immunoSEQ multiplex PCR; TCRdb's table is partial and in-frame only. The sample yields more than 60,000 clones, 90% seen once. Material for sequencing was PBMCs. Source of these receptors: a man between 60 and 70 years old with colorectal cancer.

This chain connects TRBV6-5 to TRBJ2-3; D is tentatively TRBD1 or TRBD2 (7 bases each). V was shortened by 0 bases and J by 8 bases, with 15 bases between the two germline ends. Germline CDR1 MNHEY, CDR2 SVGAGI. CDR3 size: 15 residues. The CDR3 nucleotides are TGTGCCAGCAGTTACTCTCAGGGGGGGCTCGGTACGCAGTATTTT. As protein: CASSYSQGGLGTQYF.

The chain combines TRBV7-9 with TRBJ2-3; D remains ambiguous. The CDR3 has 14 residues. Trimming took 6 bases from V and 0 from J, leaving 10 bases between them. Germline loops: CDR1 SEHNR, CDR2 FQNEAQ (reference sequence). The CDR3 coding sequence is TGTGCCAGCAGGGGATTTTCTAGCACAGATACGCAGTATTTT. It encodes CASRGFSSTDTQYF.